These T cell receptor beta chains were read from a single sample in a study of T cell changes during pregnancy in multiple sclerosis. This table comes from immunoSEQ multiplex PCR, and its TCRdb copy is limited to in-frame clones, with some not included. The sample carries roughly 61,000 clones, around 93% recorded once. The specimen was peripheral blood, collected after pregnancy. All receptors derive from a female donor with multiple sclerosis, enrolled in a pregnancy study. Both conserved end residues are part of each CDR3. Some rows have no size entry. The others give once, few or many, or a class for an expanded clone.

clone_size: -
cdr3_length: 14
v_call: TRBV27
cdr3_aa: CASSFSSGGNIQYF

clone_size: -
cdr3_length: 18
v_call: TRBV5-1
cdr3_aa: CASSSGTSGSGYGYEQYF

clone_size: -
cdr3_length: 14
v_call: TRBV12-5
cdr3_aa: CASRPTGGSYEQYF

clone_size: few
cdr3_length: 11
v_call: TRBV29-1
cdr3_aa: CSVAPGIEAFF

clone_size: -
cdr3_length: 16
v_call: TRBV18
cdr3_aa: CASSRRTSEPYNEQFF

clone_size: -
cdr3_length: 12
v_call: TRBV7-9
cdr3_aa: CASSFDSGSYTF

clone_size: -
cdr3_length: 16
v_call: TRBV10-3
cdr3_aa: CAISSRGTSGPYEQYF

clone_size: -
cdr3_length: 16
v_call: TRBV5-1
cdr3_aa: CASSDRGQGVHTEAFF

clone_size: few
cdr3_length: 14
v_call: TRBV28
cdr3_aa: CASSLLQGTDTQYF

clone_size: once
cdr3_length: 15
v_call: TRBV6-5
cdr3_aa: CASSFTVFQSYGYTF

clone_size: -
cdr3_length: 11
v_call: TRBV19
cdr3_aa: CASSFGQEQYF

clone_size: -
cdr3_length: 16
v_call: TRBV9
cdr3_aa: CASSGGLAGNTDTQYF

clone_size: -
cdr3_length: 15
v_call: TRBV29-1
cdr3_aa: CSVARGLAGFYEQFF

clone_size: -
cdr3_length: 15
v_call: TRBV5-5
cdr3_aa: CASSLAVGQHYEQYF

clone_size: -
cdr3_length: 14
v_call: TRBV5-1
cdr3_aa: CASSFGTGFNEQFF

clone_size: -
cdr3_length: 14
v_call: TRBV11-3
cdr3_aa: CASLGPGTGNEQFF

clone_size: -
cdr3_length: 15
v_call: TRBV10-1
cdr3_aa: CASKHRDRANYGYTF

clone_size: -
cdr3_length: 13
v_call: TRBV4-1
cdr3_aa: CASSQGGDEKLFF

clone_size: -
cdr3_length: 16
v_call: TRBV5-1
cdr3_aa: CASSLVGLAGLGELFF

clone_size: -
cdr3_length: 13
v_call: TRBV7-9
cdr3_aa: CASSGDYQETQYF

clone_size: -
cdr3_length: 18
v_call: TRBV15
cdr3_aa: CATSREKLSGGGYNEQFF

clone_size: -
cdr3_length: 13
v_call: TRBV28
cdr3_aa: CASSLDREYGYTF

clone_size: -
cdr3_length: 14
v_call: TRBV28
cdr3_aa: CASSFTGTGETQYF

clone_size: once
cdr3_length: 16
v_call: TRBV27
cdr3_aa: CASRSVGTGRQETQYF

clone_size: few
cdr3_length: 16
v_call: TRBV7-6
cdr3_aa: CASSPRQGTEPYGYTF

clone_size: -
cdr3_length: 12
v_call: TRBV10-3
cdr3_aa: CAISYDSYEQYF

clone_size: -
cdr3_length: 16
v_call: TRBV27
cdr3_aa: CASSFLTSGSTDTQYF

clone_size: -
cdr3_length: 16
v_call: TRBV19
cdr3_aa: CASSISGGAFQETQYF

clone_size: -
cdr3_length: 15
v_call: TRBV27
cdr3_aa: CASSHNRGWSDTQYF

clone_size: -
cdr3_length: 16
v_call: TRBV9
cdr3_aa: CASSVAAGAVTDTQYF

clone_size: -
cdr3_length: 14
v_call: TRBV28
cdr3_aa: CGIGTSGNSDTQYF

clone_size: -
cdr3_length: 13
v_call: TRBV6-1
cdr3_aa: CASSASGYNEQFF

clone_size: once
cdr3_length: 13
v_call: TRBV18
cdr3_aa: CASSDRDNQPQHF

clone_size: few
cdr3_length: 15
v_call: TRBV5-1
cdr3_aa: CASSLEGQGARGYTF

clone_size: -
cdr3_length: 13
v_call: TRBV5-6
cdr3_aa: CASSLTGDYEQYF

clone_size: -
cdr3_length: 13
v_call: TRBV9
cdr3_aa: CASAGTSGDTQYF

clone_size: once
cdr3_length: 14
v_call: TRBV10-3
cdr3_aa: CAISQAGSYNEQFF